There are a few counts of the clone carrying this T cell receptor (beta chain). Sequenced by immunoSEQ multiplex PCR; TCRdb stores in-frame clones only, minus some. The table lists 75,000 to 95,000 clones, approximately 95% of them singletons. This sample stems from a study of T cell changes during pregnancy in multiple sclerosis. Trimming at V came to 5 bases and at J to 1 base, leaving 5 bases not matched to a gene. The V gene's germline CDR1 is SGHTA and CDR2 FQGNSA. This CDR3 has 15 residues. Source: CD4+ T cells from peripheral blood mononuclear cells, taken after pregnancy. The receptor comes from a female donor with multiple sclerosis, enrolled in a pregnancy study. The chain recombines TRBV7-2 with TRBJ1-3, with 7 bases that match TRBD1. In DNA form, the CDR3 reads TGTGCCAGCAGCCCCCGACAGGGATCTGGAAACACCATATATTTT. This sequence encodes CASSPRQGSGNTIYF. The complete variable domain, with remaining parts taken from reference TRBV7-2 and TRBJ1-3, reads GAGVSQSPSNKVTEKGKDVELRCDPISGHTALYWYRQSLGQGLEFLIYFQGNSAPDKSGLPSDRFSAERTGGSVSTLTIQRTQQEDSAVYLCASSPRQGSGNTIYFGEGSWLTVV.